The 7 T cell receptor beta chains below come from one sample, sequenced in a study of neurological immune-mediated disorders (dated by TCRdb to between 2019 and 2020). The library was prepared using 5' RACE. Instrument on record: Illumina HiSeq 2500. TCRdb redid the processing of the public reads, applying fastp at Q25 and MiXCR, and retained in-frame beta chains. A single entry per CDR3 protein holds the most common genes and DNA from its merged rows. The sample table shows under 80,000 distinct CDR3 sequences, and around 4.7% are seen once. The ten largest clones represent roughly 3.2% of the sample. Sequenced: PBMCs. These receptors were collected from a woman aged 50 to 60 with multiple sclerosis.

This clonotype was recorded at least ten times. The chain is built from TRBV12-3 or TRBV12-4 and TRBJ2-5; D is ambiguous. Trimming stripped 4 bases from V and 1 base from J, with 22 bases between. The CDR3 consists of 18 residues. The CDR3 here is CASSSFSFSLGSQETQYF. CDR3 nucleotide sequence: TGTGCCAGCAGTTCTTTTAGTTTTAGCCTCGGGTCCCAAGAGACCCAGTACTTC.

This clonotype was seen ten or more times. The V and J genes are TRBV7-2 and TRBJ2-1, with D possibly matching TRBD1 (5 bases). Germline CDR1 SGHTA, CDR2 FQGNSA. The CDR3 is made up of 12 amino acids. The V and J ends lost 3 bases and 6 bases respectively, with 6 bases between them. The CDR3: CASSFQGNEQFF. CDR3 sequence (DNA): TGTGCCAGCAGCTTCCAGGGCAATGAGCAGTTCTTC. Complete variable domain (other parts from reference TRBV7-2 and TRBJ2-1): GAGVSQSPSNKVTEKGKDVELRCDPISGHTALYWYRQSLGQGLEFLIYFQGNSAPDKSGLPSDRFSAERTGGSVSTLTIQRTQQEDSAVYLCASSFQGNEQFFGPGTRLTVL.

This clonotype has ten or more counts. The V and J genes are TRBV2 and TRBJ2-2; TRBD1 agrees at 8 bases. The CDR3 is 14 residues long. Unmatched junction bases numbered 4, after V lost 4 bases and J lost 6 bases. Germline CDR1 reads SNHLY; CDR2 reads FYNNEI. CDR3 loop: CASSADRGAGELFF. In DNA form, the CDR3 reads TGTGCCAGCAGTGCAGACAGGGGTGCCGGGGAGCTGTTTTTT.

As concerns this clonotype: Mismatch with germline at one junction end may stem from a read error. V is TRBV7-8 and J is TRBJ1-5; D unclear. The V gene's germline CDR1 is SGHVS and CDR2 FQNEAQ. The CDR3 is 15 amino acids. CDR3 DNA: TGTGCCAGCAGCCCAATGAAGGTTAGCAATCAGCCCCAGAATTTT. Translated: CASSPMKVSNQPQNF. Filled out from reference TRBV7-8 and TRBJ1-5, the complete variable domain reads GAGVSQSPRYKVAKRGQDVALRCDPISGHVSLFWYQQALGQGPEFLTYFQNEAQLDKSGLPSDRFFAERPEGSVSTLKIQRTQQEDSAVYLCASSPMKVSNQPQNFGDGTRLSIL.

This clonotype was recorded a few times. V gene TRBV7-6 combines with J gene TRBJ2-5; perhaps TRBD2 as D (5 bases). CDR3 length: 16 residues. Germline CDR1 and CDR2: SGHVS and FNYEAQ. Trimming shortened V by 2 bases and J by 3 bases, and 16 bases separated the two germline ends. This CDR3 is CASSLQNTQREETQYF. The CDR3 DNA follows: TGTGCCAGCAGCTTACAAAACACCCAGAGGGAAGAGACCCAGTACTTC.

This clonotype was observed a handful of times. A read error may be the cause here, since a much bigger clone is one base away. The chain carries TRBV18 and TRBJ2-7; 8 bases line up with TRBD1. Per the germline V gene, CDR1 is KGHSH and CDR2 is LQKENI. V dropped 7 bases and J dropped 7; count of bases not matched to a gene: 9. CDR3 length: 13 residues. CDR3: CASFEGTGEEQYF. CDR3 coding DNA: TGTGCCAGCTTTGAGGGGACAGGAGAAGAGCAGTACTTC.

This clonotype has ten or more counts. Relative to the germline gene, one junction end is altered; a read error may explain this. The genes are TRBV12-3 or TRBV12-4 and TRBJ1-6, with D uncertain. This CDR3 comprises 14 residues. In DNA form, the CDR3 reads TGTGCCAGCAGTGTCGGGAAACATAATTCACCCCTCAACTTT. Encoded protein: CASSVGKHNSPLNF.